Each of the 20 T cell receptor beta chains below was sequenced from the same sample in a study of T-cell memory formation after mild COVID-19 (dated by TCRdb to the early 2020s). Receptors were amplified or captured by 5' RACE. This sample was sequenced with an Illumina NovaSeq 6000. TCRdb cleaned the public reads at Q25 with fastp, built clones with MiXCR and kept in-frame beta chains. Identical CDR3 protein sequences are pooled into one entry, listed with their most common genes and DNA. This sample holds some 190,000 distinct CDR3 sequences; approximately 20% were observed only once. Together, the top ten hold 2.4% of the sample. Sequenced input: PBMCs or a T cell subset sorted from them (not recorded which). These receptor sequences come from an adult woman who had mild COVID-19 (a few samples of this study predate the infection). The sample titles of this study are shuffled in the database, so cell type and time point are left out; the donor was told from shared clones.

The CDR3 here is CSASALVSAGELFF. The CDR3 DNA reads as TGCAGTGCTAGTGCGCTAGTGTCGGCCGGGGAGCTGTTTTTT. The rearrangement joins TRBV20-1 to TRBJ2-2; D not resolved. The CDR3 sequence is 14 residues long. Deletions cut 3 bases from V and 6 bases from J, with 14 bases between. Per the germline V gene, CDR1 is DFQATT and CDR2 is SNEGSKA (reference sequence).

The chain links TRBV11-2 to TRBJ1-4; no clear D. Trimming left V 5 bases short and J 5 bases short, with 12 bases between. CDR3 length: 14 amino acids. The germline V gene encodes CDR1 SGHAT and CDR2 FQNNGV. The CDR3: CASSAFGRNEKLFF. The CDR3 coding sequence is TGTGCCAGCAGCGCCTTTGGTAGGAATGAAAAACTGTTTTTT.

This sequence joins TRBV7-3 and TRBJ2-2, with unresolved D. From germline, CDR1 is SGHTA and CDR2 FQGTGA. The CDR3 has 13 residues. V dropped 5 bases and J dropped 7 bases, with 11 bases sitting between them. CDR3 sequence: CASSPRPGGELFF. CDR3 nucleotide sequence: TGTGCCAGCAGCCCCCGACCGGGCGGGGAGCTGTTTTTT.

CDR3 protein: CASSVQAGYGYTF. DNA for the CDR3: TGTGCCAGCAGTGTCCAGGCCGGGTATGGCTACACCTTC. The chain recombines TRBV25-1 with TRBJ1-2; D unresolved. From germline, CDR1 is MGHDK and CDR2 SYGVNS. V dropped 4 bases and J dropped 5 bases, with 11 bases sitting between them. The CDR3 runs to 13 residues.

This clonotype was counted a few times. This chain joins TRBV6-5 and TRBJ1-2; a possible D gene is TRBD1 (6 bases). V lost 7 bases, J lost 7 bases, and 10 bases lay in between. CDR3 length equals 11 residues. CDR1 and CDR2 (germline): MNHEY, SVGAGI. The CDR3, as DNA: TGTGCCAGCACCTCAGGGGTTGGCTACACCTTC. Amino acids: CASTSGVGYTF.

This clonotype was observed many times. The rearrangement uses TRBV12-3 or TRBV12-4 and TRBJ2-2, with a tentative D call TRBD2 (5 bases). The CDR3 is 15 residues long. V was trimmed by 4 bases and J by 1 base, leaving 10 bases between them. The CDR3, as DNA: TGTGCCAGCAGTTCACCTAGCCGGAACACCGGGGAGCTGTTTTTT. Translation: CASSSPSRNTGELFF.

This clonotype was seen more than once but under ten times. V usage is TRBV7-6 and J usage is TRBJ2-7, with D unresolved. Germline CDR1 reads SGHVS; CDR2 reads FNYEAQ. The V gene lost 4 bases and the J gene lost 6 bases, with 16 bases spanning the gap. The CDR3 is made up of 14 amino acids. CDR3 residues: CASSSSPSRTEQYF. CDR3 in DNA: TGTGCCAGCAGCTCCTCCCCTTCCAGGACCGAGCAGTACTTC. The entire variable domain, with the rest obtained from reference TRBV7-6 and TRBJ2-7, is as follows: GAGVSQSPRYKVTKRGQDVALRCDPISGHVSLYWYRQALGQGPEFLTYFNYEAQQDKSGLPNDRFSAERPEGSISTLTIQRTEQRDSAMYRCASSSSPSRTEQYFGPGTRLTVT.

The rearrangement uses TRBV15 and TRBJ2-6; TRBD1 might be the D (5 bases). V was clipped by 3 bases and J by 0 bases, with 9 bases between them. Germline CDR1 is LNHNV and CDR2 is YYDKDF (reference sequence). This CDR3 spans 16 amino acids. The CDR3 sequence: CATSRNQGSGANVLTF. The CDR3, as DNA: TGTGCCACCAGCAGGAACCAGGGCTCTGGGGCCAACGTCCTGACTTTC.

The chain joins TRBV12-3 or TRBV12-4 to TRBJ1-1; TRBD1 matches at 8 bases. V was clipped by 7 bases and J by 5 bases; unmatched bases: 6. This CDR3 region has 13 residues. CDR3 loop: CASTGQGMTEAFF. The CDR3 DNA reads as TGTGCCAGCACCGGACAGGGAATGACTGAAGCTTTCTTT.

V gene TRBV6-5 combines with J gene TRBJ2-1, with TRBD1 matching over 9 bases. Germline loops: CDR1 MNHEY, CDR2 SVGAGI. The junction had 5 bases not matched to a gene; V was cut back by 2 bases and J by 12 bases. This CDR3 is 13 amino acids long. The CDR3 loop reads CASSYDGTGWQFF. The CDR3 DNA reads TGTGCCAGCAGTTACGATGGGACAGGGTGGCAGTTCTTC.

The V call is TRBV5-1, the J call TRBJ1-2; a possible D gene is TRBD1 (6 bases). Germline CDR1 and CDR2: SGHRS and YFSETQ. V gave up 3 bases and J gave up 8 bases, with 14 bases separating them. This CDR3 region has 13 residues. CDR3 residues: CASSWDIAMGYTF. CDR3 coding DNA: TGCGCCAGCAGCTGGGACATAGCGATGGGCTACACCTTC.

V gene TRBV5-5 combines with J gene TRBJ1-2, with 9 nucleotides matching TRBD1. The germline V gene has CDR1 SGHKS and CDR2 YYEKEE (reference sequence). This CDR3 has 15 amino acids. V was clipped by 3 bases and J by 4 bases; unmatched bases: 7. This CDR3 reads CASSSGQGIIYGYTF. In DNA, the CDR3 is TGTGCCAGCAGCTCCGGACAGGGGATCATCTATGGCTACACCTTC.

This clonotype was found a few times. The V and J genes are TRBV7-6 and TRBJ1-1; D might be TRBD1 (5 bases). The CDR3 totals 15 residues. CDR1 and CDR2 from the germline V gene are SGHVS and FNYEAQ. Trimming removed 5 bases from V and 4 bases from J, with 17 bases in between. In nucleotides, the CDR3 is TGTGCCAGCAGCCACCGGAGGGGCTTTGGCACTGAAGCTTTCTTT. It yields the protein CASSHRRGFGTEAFF.

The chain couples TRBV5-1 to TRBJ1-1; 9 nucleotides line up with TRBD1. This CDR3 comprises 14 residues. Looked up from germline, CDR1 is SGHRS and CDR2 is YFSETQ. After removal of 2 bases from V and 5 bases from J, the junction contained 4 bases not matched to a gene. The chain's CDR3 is CASSFDDRGTEAFF. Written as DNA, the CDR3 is TGCGCCAGCAGCTTTGATGACAGGGGGACTGAAGCTTTCTTT.

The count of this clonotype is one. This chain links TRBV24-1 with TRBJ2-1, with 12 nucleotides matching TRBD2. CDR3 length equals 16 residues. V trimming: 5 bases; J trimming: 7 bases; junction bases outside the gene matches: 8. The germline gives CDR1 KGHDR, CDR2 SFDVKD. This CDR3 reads CATSGNGLAGRNEQFF. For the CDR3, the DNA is TGTGCCACCAGTGGCAACGGACTAGCGGGACGGAATGAGCAGTTCTTC.

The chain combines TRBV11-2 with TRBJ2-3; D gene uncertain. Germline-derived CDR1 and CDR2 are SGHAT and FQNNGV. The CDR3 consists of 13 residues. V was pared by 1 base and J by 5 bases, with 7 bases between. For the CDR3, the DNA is TGTGCCAGCAGCTTAGGGGTCCAAGATACGCAGTATTTT. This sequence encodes CASSLGVQDTQYF.

CDR3 in DNA: TGTGCCAGCAGTTTCCGGGAAGGAGGGTCACCCCTCCACTTT. Protein sequence: CASSFREGGSPLHF. The chain recombines TRBV2 with TRBJ1-6; D remains unclear. Germline CDR1 and CDR2: SNHLY and FYNNEI. Trimming removed 5 bases from V and 10 bases from J, with 15 bases in between. The CDR3 sequence is 14 residues long.

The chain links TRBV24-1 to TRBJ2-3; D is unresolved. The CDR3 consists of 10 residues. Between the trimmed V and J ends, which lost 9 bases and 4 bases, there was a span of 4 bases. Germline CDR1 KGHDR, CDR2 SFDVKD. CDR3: CATPPDTQYF. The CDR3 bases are TGTGCCACCCCCCCAGATACGCAGTATTTT.

The CDR3 DNA is TGCAGTGCTAGCCCCAGACTAGCGGGCCGAGCGAATGAGCAGTTCTTC. It encodes CSASPRLAGRANEQFF. The chain recombines TRBV20-1 with TRBJ2-1; TRBD2 matches at 10 bases. With V trimmed by 3 bases and J by 7 bases, 12 bases remained unmatched. CDR1 and CDR2 (germline): DFQATT, SNEGSKA (reference sequence). The CDR3 is made up of 16 amino acids.

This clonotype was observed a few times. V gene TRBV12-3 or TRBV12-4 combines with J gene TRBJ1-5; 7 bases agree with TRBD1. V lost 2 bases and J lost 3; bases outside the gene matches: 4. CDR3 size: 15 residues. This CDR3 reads CASSLRTGDNQPQHF. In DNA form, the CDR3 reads TGTGCCAGCAGTTTAAGGACAGGAGACAATCAGCCCCAGCATTTT.